This TCR beta chain came from a study of T cells after yellow fever vaccination. Broader study findings: The bulk population could contribute abundant contaminating clonotypes to FACS-sorted repertoires.

This clonotype was seen many times. Antigen: not known. Production of TCR cDNA was by 5'RACE template switching, which also added a universal primer site and UMIs. TCRdb independently ran MiXCR on the 5' RACE reads; one entry per CDR3 protein. The sample shows 500,000 to 650,000 distinct CDR3 sequences, around 12% of them seen only once. This CDR3 comprises 13 residues. Trimming cost V 1 base and J 4 bases, with 5 bases left between them. Germline CDR1 reads SGHTA; CDR2 reads FQGNSA. The chain links TRBV7-2 to TRBJ1-5; D unclear. This clonotype was obtained from a man younger than 45 who received the YFV17D yellow fever vaccine. The sequences come from PBMCs, collected on the day of the yellow fever booster vaccination. The CDR3 DNA reads TGTGCCAGCAGCTTAGGAGTAAATCAGCCCCAGCATTTT. Its protein product is CASSLGVNQPQHF.